The 21 T cell receptor beta chains below all came from one sample that was sequenced in a study of shared clonotypes between healthy human individuals. Naive-designated CD8 cells lacked CD45RO, were positively enriched for CCR7, and omitted terminally differentiated effector memory CD45RA+ cells. Measured with immunoSEQ multiplex PCR; TCRdb has only the in-frame clones, and not every one. The sample carries about 1,900,000 clones, about 95% recorded once. The sequenced material came from naive CD8+ T cells sorted from blood. All receptors come from a man aged 18 to 35 in good health.

The chain joins TRBV27 to TRBJ2-7, with 11 bases lining up with TRBD1. The V and J ends lost 6 bases and 3 bases, in that order; junction bases with no gene match: 13. The CDR3 has 17 residues. CDR1 MNHEY and CDR2 SMNVEV come from the germline V gene (reference sequence). The CDR3 DNA is TGTGCCAGCAGAAAGTTGCCGGTGGACAGGGGGCACTACGAGCAGTACTTC. This translates into CASRKLPVDRGHYEQYF.

The V gene is TRBV6-1, the J gene TRBJ2-7; a weak D match, TRBD1 (5 bases). CDR3 size: 15 residues. Looked up from germline, CDR1 is MNHNS and CDR2 is SASEGT. Trimming removed 2 bases at V and 5 bases at J, with 16 bases between. CDR3 bases: TGTGCCAGCAGTGAACCTGCGGCAGGGTTCCACGAGCAGTACTTC. Translated: CASSEPAAGFHEQYF.

This chain connects TRBV5-1 to TRBJ1-1; D ambiguous. Germline V CDR1 and CDR2: SGHRS, YFSETQ. The CDR3 has 16 amino acids. V was cut by 2 bases and J by 0 bases, with 14 bases left in between. In DNA form, the CDR3 reads TGCGCCAGCAGCTTCACCGTCGGATTTATGAACACTGAAGCTTTCTTT. Amino acids: CASSFTVGFMNTEAFF. Combining the CDR3 with reference TRBV5-1 and TRBJ1-1 gives the whole variable domain KAGVTQTPRYLIKTRGQQVTLSCSPISGHRSVSWYQQTPGQGLQFLFEYFSETQRNKGNFPGRFSGRQFSNSRSEMNVSTLELGDSALYLCASSFTVGFMNTEAFFGQGTRLTVV.

CDR3 amino acids: CASGLLLAGGPHEQFF. The CDR3 nucleotides are TGTGCTAGTGGTTTGCTACTAGCGGGGGGGCCCCATGAGCAGTTCTTC. The chain is built from TRBV12-5 and TRBJ2-1; 13 bases align to TRBD2. Germline assignment: CDR1 LGHNT and CDR2 FRNRAP. The length of the CDR3 is 16 residues. Losses at the gene ends were 2 bases for V and 8 bases for J; bases not matched to a gene: 6.

J is TRBJ2-7 and V is TRBV9; D ambiguous. With 0 bases removed from V and 3 bases from J, the gap between germline ends came to 13 bases. The germline V gene has CDR1 SGDLS and CDR2 YYNGEE. The CDR3 covers 15 residues. The CDR3 reads CASSVDPDPLYEQYF. CDR3 sequence (DNA): TGTGCCAGCAGCGTAGACCCAGATCCCCTCTACGAGCAGTACTTC. The whole variable domain, remainder taken from reference TRBV9 and TRBJ2-7, is DSGVTQTPKHLITATGQRVTLRCSPRSGDLSVYWYQQSLDQGLQFLIQYYNGEERAKGNILERFSAQQFPDLHSELNLSSLELGDSALYFCASSVDPDPLYEQYFGPGTRLTVT.

The chain employs TRBV5-1 and TRBJ1-5, with D uncertain. CDR1 SGHRS and CDR2 YFSETQ come from the germline V gene. Trimming shortened V by 3 bases and J by 6 bases, and 25 bases separated the two germline ends. This CDR3 is 18 amino acids long. The DNA for the CDR3 is TGCGCCAGCAGCTCAACGGCGAGTTTATGGTCGCCGGGTCAGCCCCAGCATTTT. Encoded protein: CASSSTASLWSPGQPQHF.

This clone appeared a single time. The chain combines TRBV4-1 with TRBJ1-4; D gene uncertain. Trimming removed 1 base at V and 6 bases at J, with 12 bases between. Germline V lookup: CDR1 MGHRA, CDR2 YSYEKL. This CDR3 contains 15 residues. The chain's CDR3 is CASSQGWSPDEKLFF. The CDR3 DNA reads TGCGCCAGCAGCCAAGGGTGGAGCCCTGATGAAAAACTGTTTTTT.

The chain carries TRBV4-1 and TRBJ1-3, with a weak D call TRBD1 (5 bases). The CDR3 loop spans 16 amino acids. The ends were cut back, 6 bases at V and 2 bases at J, with 17 bases in the middle. The germline V gene has CDR1 MGHRA and CDR2 YSYEKL. The CDR3 region is CASRPGQGSPGNTIYF. CDR3 DNA: TGCGCCAGCAGGCCGGGGCAGGGATCTCCTGGAAACACCATATATTTT.

The rearrangement links TRBV2 to TRBJ2-3, with 7 bases matching TRBD1. Germline V gives CDR1 SNHLY, CDR2 FYNNEI. V lost 6 bases, J lost 5 bases, and 23 bases stayed unmatched. The CDR3 is made up of 19 amino acids. The CDR3 DNA reads as TGTGCCAGCAGCCAAGGGACAGCTTACTATATGGATGGGGGAGATACGCAGTATTTT. Translated: CASSQGTAYYMDGGDTQYF.

The chain employs TRBV5-8 and TRBJ2-2; 7 nucleotides line up with TRBD2. The CDR3 covers 14 residues. The ends lost 0 bases at V and 4 bases at J; junction bases unmatched: 0. CDR1 is SGHTS and CDR2 is YDEGEE in the germline V gene. DNA for the CDR3: TGTGCCAGCAGCTTGGGGACTAGCACCGGGGAGCTGTTTTTT. Translating gives CASSLGTSTGELFF. Filled out from reference TRBV5-8 and TRBJ2-2, the complete variable domain reads EAGVTQSPTHLIKTRGQQATLRCSPISGHTSVYWYQQALGLGLQFLLWYDEGEERNRGNFPPRFSGRQFPNYSSELNVNALELEDSALYLCASSLGTSTGELFFGEGSRLTVL.

The sample holds one count of this clone. The chain combines TRBV6-5 with TRBJ2-7, with TRBD2 matching 10 bases. The length of the CDR3 is 15 residues. CDR1 is MNHEY, CDR2 SVGAGI, per germline. After removal of 2 bases from V and 6 bases from J, the junction contained 7 bases not matched to a gene. Here the CDR3 reads CASSYLSGGASEQYF. CDR3 coding DNA: TGTGCCAGCAGTTACCTCAGCGGGGGGGCCTCCGAGCAGTACTTC.

This rearrangement joins TRBV5-4 to TRBJ2-5; 7 bases fit TRBD2. V lost 2 bases and J lost 5; bases outside the gene matches: 6. The length of the CDR3 is 14 residues. Germline V gene data show CDR1 as SGHNT and CDR2 as YYREEE (reference sequence). The CDR3, as DNA: TGTGCCAGCAGCTTCGCGGGAGTAAGGGAGACCCAGTACTTC. It encodes CASSFAGVRETQYF. The full variable domain, its missing parts supplied by reference TRBV5-4 and TRBJ2-5, is ETGVTQSPTHLIKTRGQQVTLRCSSQSGHNTVSWYQQALGQGPQFIFQYYREEENGRGNFPPRFSGLQFPNYSSELNVNALELDDSALYLCASSFAGVRETQYFGPGTRLLVL.

Remarks on this clone: One junction end does not reproduce the germline sequence, and a read error may be involved. Other DNA sequences in the sample encode the same CDR3. The rearrangement joins TRBV27 to TRBJ2-7; TRBD1 agrees at 7 bases. Germline V gene lookup returns CDR1 MNHEY and CDR2 SMNVEV (reference sequence). This CDR3 is 14 amino acids long. The CDR3 reads CASSLSGQAYEQYF. The CDR3 DNA sequence: TGTGCCAGCAGTCTATCAGGACAGGCCTACGAGCAGTACTTC.

The V gene is TRBV7-6, the J gene TRBJ2-7, with 7 bases fitting TRBD2. J gave up 4 bases and V 1 base, and 10 bases lay outside the gene matches. Looked up from germline, CDR1 is SGHVS and CDR2 is FNYEAQ. The CDR3 is 16 amino acids. CDR3 loop: CASSLVSRGGSYEQYF. The CDR3 region has the DNA TGTGCCAGCAGCTTAGTATCACGCGGGGGATCTTACGAGCAGTACTTC.

The rearrangement links TRBV7-9 to TRBJ2-1; no reliable D call. Trimming pared 3 bases from V and 12 bases from J, leaving 9 bases between. Germline CDR1 and CDR2: SEHNR and FQNEAQ (reference sequence). This CDR3 region has 11 residues. CDR3 sequence reads: CASSFLEGQFF. Written as DNA, the CDR3 is TGTGCCAGCAGCTTCTTGGAAGGGCAGTTCTTC.

This clone was seen ten or more times. The J gene is TRBJ2-7, the V gene TRBV4-1; 8 nucleotides line up with TRBD1. Per the germline V gene, CDR1 is MGHRA and CDR2 is YSYEKL. This CDR3 comprises 15 residues. Trimming removed 3 bases from V and 2 bases from J; junction bases left unmatched: 6. CDR3 amino acids: CASSHVGTGPYEQYF. CDR3 in DNA: TGCGCCAGCAGCCATGTTGGGACAGGCCCCTACGAGCAGTACTTC.

This sequence joins TRBV7-9 and TRBJ2-1; D not certain. The CDR3 sequence is 14 residues long. Between the trimmed V and J ends, which lost 1 base and 4 bases, there was a span of 8 bases. The germline gives CDR1 SEHNR, CDR2 FQNEAQ (reference sequence). This CDR3 reads CASSLGSIYNEQFF. Written as DNA, the CDR3 is TGTGCCAGCAGCTTAGGGAGCATTTACAATGAGCAGTTCTTC. The entire variable domain, with the rest obtained from reference TRBV7-9 and TRBJ2-1, is as follows: DTGVSQNPRHKITKRGQNVTFRCDPISEHNRLYWYRQTLGQGPEFLTYFQNEAQLEKSRLLSDRFSAERPKGSFSTLEIQRTEQGDSAMYLCASSLGSIYNEQFFGPGTRLTVL.

The chain carries TRBV5-4 and TRBJ2-7; D is tentatively TRBD1 or TRBD2 (6 bases each). Germline assignment: CDR1 SGHNT and CDR2 YYREEE (reference sequence). Deletions cut 4 bases from V and 6 bases from J, with 11 bases between. There are 12 residues in the CDR3. CDR3 region: CASSQGTSEQYF. CDR3 coding DNA: TGTGCCAGCAGCCAGGGGACTTCCGAGCAGTACTTC.

This clone was detected only a few times. The V gene is TRBV6-1, the J gene TRBJ1-4; 7 nucleotides align to TRBD1. Germline CDR1 reads MNHNS; CDR2 reads SASEGT. This CDR3 spans 17 amino acids. V was clipped by 1 base and J by 8 bases; unmatched bases: 13. This chain's CDR3 is CASSEGTGSGRIEKLFF. The CDR3 DNA reads TGTGCCAGCAGTGAAGGGACAGGCTCCGGGCGAATAGAAAAACTGTTTTTT.

This chain joins TRBV21-1 and TRBJ1-6; the table's TRBD1 call for D was not verified on the DNA. TRBV21-1 is a documented pseudogene. This CDR3 contains 16 residues. CDR3 loop: CASSTRQGAHNSPLHF. The CDR3 region has the DNA TGTGCCAGCAGCACGCGACAGGGGGCACATAATTCACCCCTCCACTTT.

V usage is TRBV7-9 and J usage is TRBJ2-1; 9 bases line up with TRBD1. Trimming cost V 5 bases and J 6 bases; bases outside gene matches: 8. This CDR3 spans 15 amino acids. Germline CDR1 SEHNR, CDR2 FQNEAQ (reference sequence). CDR3 sequence (DNA): TGTGCCAGCAGCGGACAACAGGGGGCGCGCAATGAGCAGTTCTTC. Translating gives CASSGQQGARNEQFF.